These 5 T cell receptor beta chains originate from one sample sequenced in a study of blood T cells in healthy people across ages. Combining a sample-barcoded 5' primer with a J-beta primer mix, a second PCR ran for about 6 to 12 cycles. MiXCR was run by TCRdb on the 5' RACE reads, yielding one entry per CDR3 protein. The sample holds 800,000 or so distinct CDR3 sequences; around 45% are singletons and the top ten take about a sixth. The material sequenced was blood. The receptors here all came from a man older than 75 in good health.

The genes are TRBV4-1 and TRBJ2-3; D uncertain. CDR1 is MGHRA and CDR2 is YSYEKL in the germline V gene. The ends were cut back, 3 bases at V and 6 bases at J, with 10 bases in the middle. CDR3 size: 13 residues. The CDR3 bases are TGCGCCAGCAGCCAGGATAGCCTGGATACGCAGTATTTT. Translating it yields CASSQDSLDTQYF.

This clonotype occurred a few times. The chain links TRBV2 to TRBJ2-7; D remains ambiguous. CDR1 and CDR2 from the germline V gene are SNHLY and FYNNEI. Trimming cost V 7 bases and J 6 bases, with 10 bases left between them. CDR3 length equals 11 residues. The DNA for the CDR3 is TGTGCCAGCAAATACTCGGGCGAGCAGTACTTC. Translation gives CASKYSGEQYF.

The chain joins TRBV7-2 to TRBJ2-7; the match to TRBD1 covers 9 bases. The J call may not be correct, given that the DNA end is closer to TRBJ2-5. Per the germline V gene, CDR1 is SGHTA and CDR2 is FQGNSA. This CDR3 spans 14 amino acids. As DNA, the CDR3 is TGTGCCAGCAGCCGGACAGGGGCGTCGGAGACCCAGTACTTC. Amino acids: CASSRTGASETQYF.

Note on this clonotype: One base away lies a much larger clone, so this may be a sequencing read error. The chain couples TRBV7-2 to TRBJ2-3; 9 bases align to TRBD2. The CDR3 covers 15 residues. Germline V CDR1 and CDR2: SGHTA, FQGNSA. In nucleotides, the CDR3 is TGTGCCAGCAGCTTTGCGGGAGGGCCCTCAGAGACGCAGTATTTT. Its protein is CASSFAGGPSETQYF.

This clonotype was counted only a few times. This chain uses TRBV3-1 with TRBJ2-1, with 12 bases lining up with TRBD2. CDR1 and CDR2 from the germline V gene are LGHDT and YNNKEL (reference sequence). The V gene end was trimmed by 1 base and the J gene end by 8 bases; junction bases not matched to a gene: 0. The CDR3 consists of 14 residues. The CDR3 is CASSQGLAGDEQFF. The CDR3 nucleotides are TGTGCCAGCAGCCAAGGACTAGCGGGAGATGAGCAGTTCTTC.